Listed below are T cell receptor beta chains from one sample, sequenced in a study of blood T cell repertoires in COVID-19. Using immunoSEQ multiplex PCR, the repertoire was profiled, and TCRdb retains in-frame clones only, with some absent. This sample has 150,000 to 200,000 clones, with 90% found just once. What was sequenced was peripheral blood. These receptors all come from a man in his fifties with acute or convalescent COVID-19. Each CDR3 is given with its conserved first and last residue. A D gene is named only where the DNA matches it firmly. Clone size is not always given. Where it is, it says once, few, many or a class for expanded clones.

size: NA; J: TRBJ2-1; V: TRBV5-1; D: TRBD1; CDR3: CASSLSPGQDYNEQFF; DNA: TGCGCCAGCAGCTTGTCTCCGGGACAGGACTACAATGAGCAGTTCTTC
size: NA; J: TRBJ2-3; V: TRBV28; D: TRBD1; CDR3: CASTLEGTGRTDTQYF; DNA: TGTGCCAGCACCTTAGAAGGGACAGGGCGCACAGATACGCAGTATTTT
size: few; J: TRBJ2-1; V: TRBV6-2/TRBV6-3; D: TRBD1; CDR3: CASSYGTGLFDEQFF; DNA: TGTGCCAGCAGTTACGGGACAGGGTTGTTCGATGAGCAGTTCTTC
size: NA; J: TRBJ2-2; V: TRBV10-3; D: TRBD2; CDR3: CAIRGAGGRTGELFF; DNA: TGTGCCATCAGGGGAGCGGGAGGGAGAACCGGGGAGCTGTTTTTT
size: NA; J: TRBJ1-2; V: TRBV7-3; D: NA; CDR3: CASSSYANYGYTF; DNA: TGTGCCAGCAGCTCCTACGCCAATTATGGCTACACCTTC
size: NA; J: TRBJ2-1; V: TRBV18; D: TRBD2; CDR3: CASSPGLGLAGDEQFF; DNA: TGTGCCAGCTCACCGGGTCTTGGACTAGCGGGCGATGAGCAGTTCTTC
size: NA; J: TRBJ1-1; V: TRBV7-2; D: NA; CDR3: CASSLVMVSGGTEAFF; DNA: TGTGCCAGCAGCTTAGTCATGGTCAGCGGGGGGACTGAAGCTTTCTTT
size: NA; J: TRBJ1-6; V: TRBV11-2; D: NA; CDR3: CASSLVAAVTNSPLHF; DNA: TGTGCCAGCAGCTTAGTCGCGGCGGTCACCAATTCACCCCTCCACTTT
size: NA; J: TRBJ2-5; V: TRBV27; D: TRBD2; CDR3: CASSLTSGTRETQYF; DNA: TGTGCCAGCAGTTTGACTAGCGGGACCAGAGAGACCCAGTACTTC
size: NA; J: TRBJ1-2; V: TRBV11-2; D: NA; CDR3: CASSPHSDSSNYGYTF; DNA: TGTGCCAGCAGCCCTCACTCGGACAGCTCTAACTATGGCTACACCTTC
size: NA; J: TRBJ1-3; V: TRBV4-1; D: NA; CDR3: CASSQGPYSGNTIYF; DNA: TGCGCCAGCAGCCAAGGTCCTTATTCGGGAAACACCATATATTTT
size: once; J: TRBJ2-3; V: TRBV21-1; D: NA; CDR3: CASVRRAGATFTDTQYF; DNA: TGTGCCAGCGTTCGCCGGGCAGGGGCCACTTTCACAGATACGCAGTATTTT
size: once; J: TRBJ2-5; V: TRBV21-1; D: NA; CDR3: CASSTDSRKETQYF; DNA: TGTGCCAGCAGCACTGACAGTAGGAAAGAGACCCAGTACTTC
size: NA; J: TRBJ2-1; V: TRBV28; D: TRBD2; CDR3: CASSSRGSGTPYNEQFF; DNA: TGTGCCAGCAGTTCCCGAGGTAGCGGGACCCCCTACAATGAGCAGTTCTTC
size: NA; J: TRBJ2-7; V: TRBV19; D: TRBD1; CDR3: CASSPWTGTYEQYF; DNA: TGTGCCAGTAGTCCATGGACAGGAACCTACGAGCAGTACTTC
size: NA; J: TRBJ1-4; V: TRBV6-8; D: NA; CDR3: CASSSYREPNEKLFF; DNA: TGTGCCAGCAGTTCCTACAGGGAACCTAATGAAAAACTGTTTTTT
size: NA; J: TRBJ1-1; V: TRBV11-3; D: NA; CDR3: CASSLLSAFF; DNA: TGTGCCAGCAGCTTATTGAGTGCTTTCTTT
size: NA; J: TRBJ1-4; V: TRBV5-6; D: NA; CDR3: CASSLGTYEKLFF; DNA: TGTGCCAGCAGCTTAGGGACATATGAAAAACTGTTTTTT
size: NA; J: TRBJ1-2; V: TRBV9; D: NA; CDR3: CASSVGNRESYGYTF; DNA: TGTGCCAGCAGCGTAGGTAACAGGGAAAGCTATGGCTACACCTTC
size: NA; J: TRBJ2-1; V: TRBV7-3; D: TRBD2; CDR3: CASSLRGLAGAASYNEQFF; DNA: TGTGCCAGCAGCTTACGGGGACTAGCGGGAGCTGCATCCTACAATGAGCAGTTCTTC
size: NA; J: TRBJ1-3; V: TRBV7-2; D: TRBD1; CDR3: CASSNRGSGNTIYF; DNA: TGTGCCAGCAGTAACAGGGGCTCTGGAAACACCATATATTTT
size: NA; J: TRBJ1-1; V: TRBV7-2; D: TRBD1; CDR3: CASSLQGVIEAFF; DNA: TGTGCCAGCAGCTTGCAGGGGGTAATTGAAGCTTTCTTT
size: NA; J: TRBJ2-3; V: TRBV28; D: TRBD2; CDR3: CASSLPGTTFTDTQYF; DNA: TGTGCCAGCAGCCTCCCCGGGACTACCTTCACAGATACGCAGTATTTT
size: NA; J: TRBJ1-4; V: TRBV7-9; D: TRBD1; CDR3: CASSLRSGGEEKLFF; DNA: TGTGCCAGCAGCTTAAGATCAGGGGGAGAGGAAAAACTGTTTTTT
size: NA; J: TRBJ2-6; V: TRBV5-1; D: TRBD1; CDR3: CASSLVGQGAFGANVLTF; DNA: TGCGCCAGCAGCTTGGTAGGACAGGGGGCCTTTGGGGCCAACGTCCTGACTTTC
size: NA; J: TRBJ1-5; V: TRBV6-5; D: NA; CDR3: CASSYSHSNQPQHF; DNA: TGTGCCAGCAGTTACTCCCATAGCAATCAGCCCCAGCATTTT
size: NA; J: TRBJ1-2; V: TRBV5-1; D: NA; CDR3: CASSFSSNYGYTF; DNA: TGCGCCAGCAGCTTTTCAAGCAACTATGGCTACACCTTC
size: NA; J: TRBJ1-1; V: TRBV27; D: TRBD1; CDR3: CASSRDRGLKAFF; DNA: TGTGCCAGCAGTAGGGACAGGGGGTTAAAAGCTTTCTTT
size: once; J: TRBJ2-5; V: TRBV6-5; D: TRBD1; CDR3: CASSSTGTGLGTQYF; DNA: TGTGCCAGCAGTTCTACCGGGACAGGGCTGGGGACCCAGTACTTC
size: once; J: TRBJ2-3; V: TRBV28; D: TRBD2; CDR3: CASSLSGGARDTQYF; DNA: TGTGCCAGCAGTTTAAGCGGGGGGGCCAGGGATACGCAGTATTTT